The text below deals with one T cell receptor (beta chain). There is no known antigen for this receptor. No base quality information exists; no much larger clone differs at one position. This sample was taken from a study of T cells in Graves' hyperthyroidism and ophthalmopathy (dated by TCRdb to the late 2010s). Broadly, across the study: Peripheral blood samples were taken at the time of initial diagnosis, prior to any treatment. To identify distinguishing TCR V-J signatures, a discovery cohort of roughly 100 patients was used, comprising approximately 40 with Graves' ophthalmopathy and roughly 60 with stable Graves' hyperthyroidism. Whether ophthalmopathy could be predicted prospectively was tested in an independent validation cohort made up of about 20 hyperthyroidism patients plus 17 patients who later progressed to ophthalmopathy. The 95 to 100 discovery patients were randomly divided into training and test sets at a 7:3 ratio. In addition, the study compared T-cell repertoires in thyroid tissue and in blood from roughly six Graves' hyperthyroidism patients. After sampling, hyperthyroidism patients received methimazole starting at 30 mg daily, and ophthalmopathy patients received high-dose intravenous methylprednisolone. The paper describes TCR Vbeta CDR3 sequencing of some 130 peripheral blood samples, made up of under 50 ophthalmopathy patients, around 78 hyperthyroidism patients and 17 progressor patients.

The TCR beta CDR3 regions were amplified from the RNA transcripts. The first round of RT-PCR for the TCR CDR3 was performed with the HTBI primer set and the Qiagen OneStep RT-PCR kit. Libraries were constructed in a second round of multiplex PCR, after which size selection and purification were performed. The libraries were sequenced on an Illumina HiSeq2000 using paired-end 100 bp reads. The source study handled its data this way. SOAPnuke was used to process the raw data, with reads discarded if the reads contained adapters or uncalled bases, had a mean Phred below 15, or lacked an exact constant-primer or identifier match. COPE v1.2.5 was used to merge high-quality paired reads, and clonotypes were defined as unique nucleotide sequences. MiTCR v1.1 was used to align the clonotypes against IMGT TRBV, TRBD and TRBJ reference segments. Only V-J combinations with frequency above 0.0001, covering approximately 99% of repertoires, were analysed. A TCS score was defined as the ratio between F50 (clonal expansion) and ExV (chaos), using BLOSUM62-based TCRdist between CDR3 peptides within each V-J. Welch's t-statistics and random forest reduced around 510 V-J features to 13, which were used in a naive Bayes classifier (R e1071). Thyroid-blood repertoire similarity was quantified with the Morisita-Horn index. In-frame beta chains were kept once TCRdb had trimmed the public reads at Q25 with fastp and called clones with MiXCR. When rows share a CDR3 protein, they turn into one entry using the most common DNA and genes. TCRdb, not the authors, supplied the V and J calls. For this sample the table gives around 700,000 distinct CDR3 sequences, of which over 35% were detected only once. Approximately 31% of the sample is in the top ten clones.

On the study overall, not on this receptor specifically: Most expanded thyroid clonotypes (frequency above 0.001) were also detected in blood, suggesting blood repertoires may reflect thyroid immune responses. Ophthalmopathy was separated from stable hyperthyroidism by a 13 V-J signature model, with approximately 86% sensitivity and about 84% specificity obtained in cross-validation and 80%/75% obtained in testing. During validation, the model predicted progression to ophthalmopathy a median of approximately 6.5 months ahead of onset, with 70.59% sensitivity and almost 75% specificity. No statistical method was used to fix the sample size in advance, and group allocation was not hidden from the investigators.

Trimming removed 7 bases from V and 4 bases from J; the gene matches leave 7 bases unexplained. For CDR1 and CDR2, the germline V gene lists MNHEY and SVGAGI. The CDR3 sequence holds 15 residues, the cysteine and phenylalanine included. The retained sequence is limited to the CDR3, 45 bases, with the frame set at the first base. Stable Graves' hyperthyroidism was defined as the absence of progression to ophthalmopathy over 18 months of follow-up. The hyperthyroidism patients were between 18 and 65 years old and newly diagnosed, with a disease duration of less than 2 months. The study excluded patients with uncontrolled infections, other autoimmune diseases, pregnancy or lactation. Diagnoses relied on clinical symptoms, serum thyroxine and TRAb, thyroid ultrasound and orbital computed tomography. Ficoll-Paque density gradient centrifugation was used to isolate PBMCs from around 9.1 ml of fresh peripheral blood. Trizol reagent was used to extract total RNA, and RNA quality was then checked on an Agilent 2100 Bioanalyzer.

In this chain, TRBV6-5 is recombined with TRBJ2-2; TRBD2 agrees with 9 junctional bases. The sequenced material came from blood. This sequence was found in a woman in her 40s with Graves' hyperthyroidism. In nucleotide form, the sequence is TGTGCCAGCAACCAACTAGCGGGCTCCACCGGGGAGCTGTTTTTT. Protein translation: CASNQLAGSTGELFF.